The 13 T cell receptor beta chains below come from one sample, sequenced in a study of blood T cell repertoires in COVID-19. Clones were read by immunoSEQ multiplex PCR, and TCRdb kept only the in-frame ones, dropping some. This repertoire shows just over 200,000 clones, under 90% found once; its top ten account for around 5.7%. Sequences were obtained from peripheral blood. These receptors originate from a man at least 80 years old with acute or convalescent COVID-19.

The chain joins TRBV11-1 to TRBJ2-2; D is undetermined. The CDR3 covers 14 residues. Trimming left V 3 bases short and J 0 bases short, with 5 bases between. Germline V CDR1 and CDR2: SGHAT, FQDESV (reference sequence). This chain's CDR3 is CASSFLANTGELFF. The CDR3 nucleotides read TGTGCCAGCAGCTTCCTAGCGAACACCGGGGAGCTGTTTTTT.

This clone was seen once. The genes are TRBV7-9 and TRBJ2-3; D is unresolved. CDR1 and CDR2 from the germline V gene are SEHNR and FQNEAQ (reference sequence). The germline V and J ends were trimmed by 4 bases and 4 bases, with 9 bases remaining between them. The CDR3 extends over 13 amino acids. CDR3 nucleotide sequence: TGTGCCAGCAGCTACCATACGGCAGATACGCAGTATTTT. This encodes CASSYHTADTQYF.

A word on this clone: Other DNA sequences in the same sample also yield this CDR3. The rearrangement joins TRBV18 to TRBJ1-5; D is perhaps TRBD1 (5 bases). This CDR3 has 15 residues. CDR1 and CDR2 from the germline V gene are KGHSH and LQKENI. The germline V and J ends were trimmed by 0 bases and 0 bases, with 6 bases remaining between them. The CDR3 sequence: CASSPPGGSNQPQHF. CDR3 DNA: TGTGCCAGCTCACCACCGGGGGGTAGCAATCAGCCCCAGCATTTT.

The V and J genes are TRBV9 and TRBJ2-3, with D unresolved. CDR3 length equals 12 residues. Germline values: CDR1 SGDLS, CDR2 YYNGEE. The V end was cut by 6 bases, the J end by 4 bases, with 9 bases between. CDR3 nucleotide sequence: TGTGCCAGCAAAAGTACGGCAGATACGCAGTATTTT. Translated: CASKSTADTQYF.

The rearrangement uses TRBV6-2 or TRBV6-3 and TRBJ2-3, with D possibly TRBD2 on 5 matching bases. Trimming cost V 0 bases and J 2 bases, with 18 bases left between them. From germline, CDR1 is MNHEY and CDR2 SVGEGT. This CDR3 contains 18 residues. CDR3 nucleotide sequence: TGTGCCAGCAGTTACTCGAGACTAAGCGGATCTATCACAGATACGCAGTATTTT. Translating it yields CASSYSRLSGSITDTQYF.

This sequence joins TRBV6-2 or TRBV6-3 and TRBJ1-2; D not resolved. The CDR3 runs to 12 residues. Germline V lookup: CDR1 MNHEY, CDR2 SVGEGT. The V end lost 6 bases, the J end lost 3 bases, and 8 bases lay between the germline ends. CDR3 DNA: TGTGCCAGCAGCGACACCTACTATGGCTACACCTTC. It is translated as CASSDTYYGYTF.

The V call is TRBV5-1, the J call TRBJ1-2; 7 bases agree with TRBD1. Germline CDR1 reads SGHRS; CDR2 reads YFSETQ. The CDR3 extends over 14 amino acids. J was trimmed by 6 bases and V by 0 bases; bases with no gene match: 5. The CDR3 DNA follows: TGCGCCAGCAGCTTGGTTGGACAGGCGGATGGCTACACCTTC. It specifies CASSLVGQADGYTF. The whole variable domain, filled in from reference TRBV5-1 and TRBJ1-2, reads KAGVTQTPRYLIKTRGQQVTLSCSPISGHRSVSWYQQTPGQGLQFLFEYFSETQRNKGNFPGRFSGRQFSNSRSEMNVSTLELGDSALYLCASSLVGQADGYTFGSGTRLTVV.

This clone has a single count. The rearrangement links TRBV11-2 to TRBJ2-3; D perhaps matches TRBD1 (5 bases). CDR1 is SGHAT and CDR2 is FQNNGV in the germline V gene. The germline V and J ends were trimmed by 5 bases and 1 base, with 19 bases remaining between them. The CDR3 totals 17 residues. The CDR3 sequence: CASSPTERQWGTDTQYF. The CDR3 region has the DNA TGTGCCAGCAGCCCAACAGAAAGACAGTGGGGCACAGATACGCAGTATTTT.

CDR3 sequence reads: CASSSTAGVETQYF. The CDR3 DNA sequence: TGTGCCAGCAGTTCCACTGCGGGGGTCGAGACCCAGTACTTC. The V call is TRBV11-2, the J call TRBJ2-5, with 7 bases fitting TRBD2. The CDR3 totals 14 residues. Germline V gives CDR1 SGHAT, CDR2 FQNNGV. Unmatched junction bases numbered 9, after V lost 6 bases and J lost 5 bases.

This rearrangement joins TRBV28 to TRBJ2-6, with a possible D match to TRBD1 (6 bases). Between the trimmed V and J ends, which lost 6 bases and 0 bases, there was a span of 15 bases. The CDR3 loop spans 17 amino acids. Germline V gene data show CDR1 as MDHEN and CDR2 as SYDVKM. Here the CDR3 DNA reads TGTGCCAGCAGCACAGGGCTCTACAGCTCTGGGGCCAACGTCCTGACTTTC. The encoded protein is CASSTGLYSSGANVLTF. The whole variable domain, remainder taken from reference TRBV28 and TRBJ2-6, is DVKVTQSSRYLVKRTGEKVFLECVQDMDHENMFWYRQDPGLGLRLIYFSYDVKMKEKGDIPEGYSVSREKKERFSLILESASTNQTSMYLCASSTGLYSSGANVLTFGAGSRLTVL.

This rearrangement joins TRBV28 to TRBJ1-5, with 7 bases identical to TRBD1. The CDR3 has 17 residues. V gave up 7 bases and J gave up 0 bases; unmatched junction bases: 12. Looked up from germline, CDR1 is MDHEN and CDR2 is SYDVKM. DNA of the CDR3: TGTGCCAGCACGCCGGGACAGAGTGCAACTAGCAATCAGCCCCAGCATTTT. This encodes CASTPGQSATSNQPQHF.

This clone came up a few times. The J gene is TRBJ2-1, the V gene TRBV7-3; TRBD2 might be the D (6 bases). The CDR3 totals 15 residues. Deletions cut 5 bases from V and 1 base from J, with 12 bases between. CDR1 and CDR2 (germline): SGHTA, FQGTGA. CDR3 in amino acids: CASSPWGVSYNEQFF. The CDR3 DNA reads as TGTGCCAGCAGCCCGTGGGGGGTTTCCTACAATGAGCAGTTCTTC.

This sequence joins TRBV6-2 or TRBV6-3 and TRBJ2-2, with D tentatively TRBD2 (5 bases). This CDR3 is 15 amino acids long. V was trimmed by 2 bases and J by 2 bases, leaving 9 bases between them. Germline CDR1 and CDR2: MNHEY and SVGEGT. CDR3 amino acids: CASSYISANTGELFF. CDR3 in DNA: TGTGCCAGCAGTTACATTAGCGCCAACACCGGGGAGCTGTTTTTT.